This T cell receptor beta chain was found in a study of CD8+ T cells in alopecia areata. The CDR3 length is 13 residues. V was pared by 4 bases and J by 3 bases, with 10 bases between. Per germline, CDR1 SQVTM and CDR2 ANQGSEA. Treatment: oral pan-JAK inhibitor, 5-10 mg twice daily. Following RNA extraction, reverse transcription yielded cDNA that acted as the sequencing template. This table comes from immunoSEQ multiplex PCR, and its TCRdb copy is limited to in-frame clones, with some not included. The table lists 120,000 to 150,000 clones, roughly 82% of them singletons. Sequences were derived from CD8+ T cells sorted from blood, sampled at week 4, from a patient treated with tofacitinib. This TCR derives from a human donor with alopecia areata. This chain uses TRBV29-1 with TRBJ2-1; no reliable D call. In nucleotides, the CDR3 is TGCAGCGTTGTCCCCCAGTTCTACAATGAGCAGTTCTTC. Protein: CSVVPQFYNEQFF.